This T cell receptor (beta chain) comes out of a study of early T cells in non-severe SARS-CoV-2 infection. Study in general: The input, bulk RNA from unsorted whole blood, was sequenced, and chains were unpaired.

In its sample, this clonotype was seen many times. The antigen is not known. The CDR3 has 12 residues. V was pared by 6 bases and J by 1 base, with 6 bases between. The germline CDR1 and CDR2 sequences are KGHSH and LQKENI. Overall study results and limits: Reliance on VDJdb matching favored anti-spike CD8 responses; private and CD4 specificities were missed.

Attached unique molecular identifiers marked individual cDNA molecules. TCRdb itself ran the 5' RACE reads through MiXCR, one entry per CDR3 protein. The data contain about 46,000 distinct CDR3 sequences, roughly 5.4% of them singletons. The V and J genes are TRBV18 and TRBJ2-5; D ambiguous. This TCR derives from an adult who was a healthcare worker with PCR-confirmed SARS-CoV-2 infection or an uninfected control (not recorded which). The source material was whole blood, sampled at baseline. The CDR3 DNA is TGTGCCAGCTCGCAACCCCAAGAGACCCAGTACTTC. Residues: CASSQPQETQYF.